This is a list of T cell receptor beta chains from one sample in a study of control samples from healthy donors and cancer patients. Sequenced by immunoSEQ multiplex PCR; TCRdb stores in-frame clones only, minus some. Its clone listing holds approximately 190,000 clones. Sample: blood. The receptors here all came from a woman in her twenties or thirties in good health. Each CDR3 is given with its conserved first and last residue. A D gene is named only where the DNA matches it firmly.

v_gene	j_gene	d_gene	CDR3aa	CDR3nt
TRBV7-9	TRBJ1-3	.	CASSFRLDSGNTIYF	TGTGCCAGCAGCTTCCGACTAGACTCTGGAAACACCATATATTTT
TRBV6-1	TRBJ2-5	.	CASSELGAQETQYF	TGTGCCAGCAGTGAACTTGGTGCTCAAGAGACCCAGTACTTC
TRBV7-9	TRBJ2-1	.	CASSLGGPSYNEQFF	TGTGCCAGCAGCTTAGGAGGGCCCTCCTACAATGAGCAGTTCTTC
TRBV7-9	TRBJ1-3	.	CASSLERSSGNTIYF	TGTGCCAGCAGCTTAGAAAGGTCCTCTGGAAACACCATATATTTT
TRBV4-1	TRBJ1-1	.	CASSHEGTFYTEAFF	TGCGCCAGCAGCCACGAAGGTACGTTTTACACTGAAGCTTTCTTT
TRBV29-1	TRBJ1-2	.	CSVDRGAGGYTF	TGCAGCGTTGACCGGGGGGCAGGTGGCTACACCTTC
TRBV12-3/TRBV12-4	TRBJ1-2	.	CASTWAGGYTF	TGTGCCAGCACGTGGGCGGGAGGCTACACCTTC
TRBV19	TRBJ1-6	TRBD1	CASTADRGSSPLHF	TGTGCCAGTACAGCGGACAGGGGTAGCTCACCCCTCCACTTT
TRBV5-1	TRBJ1-1	TRBD1	CASSLAPHREGGNTEAFF	TGCGCCAGCAGCTTGGCCCCCCATCGGGAAGGGGGCAACACTGAAGCTTTCTTT
TRBV7-2	TRBJ2-5	.	CASSGRDSLFQETQYF	TGTGCCAGCAGCGGCCGGGACTCTTTATTCCAAGAGACCCAGTACTTC
TRBV5-1	TRBJ1-4	.	CASSLVATNEKLFF	TGCGCCAGCAGCTTGGTTGCAACTAATGAAAAACTGTTTTTT
TRBV2	TRBJ1-6	.	CASSEQAYNSPLHF	TGTGCCAGCAGTGAACAGGCCTATAATTCACCCCTCCACTTT
TRBV6-6	TRBJ1-1	.	CASSYVQTEAFF	TGTGCCAGCAGTTACGTTCAGACTGAAGCTTTCTTT
TRBV5-1	TRBJ1-4	TRBD1	CASSSKPRTGGEAEKLFF	TGCGCCAGCAGCTCCAAACCCAGGACAGGGGGCGAAGCTGAAAAACTGTTTTTT
TRBV15	TRBJ1-3	.	CATSRGRDNAGNTIYF	TGTGCCACCAGCAGAGGTCGAGACAACGCAGGAAACACCATATATTTT
TRBV29-1	TRBJ1-1	.	CSVNRDLNTEAFF	TGCAGCGTTAACCGGGACCTTAACACTGAAGCTTTCTTT
TRBV28	TRBJ1-5	.	CASSLGGQPQHF	TGTGCCAGCAGTTTAGGGGGCCAGCCCCAGCATTTT
TRBV7-9	TRBJ2-6	.	CASSFEGEGNVLTF	TGTGCCAGCAGCTTTGAGGGGGAAGGCAACGTCCTGACTTTC
TRBV5-1	TRBJ2-1	.	CASRGSGHNNEQFF	TGCGCCAGCAGAGGTTCCGGACACAACAATGAGCAGTTCTTC
TRBV5-1	TRBJ1-5	.	CASSLGGDSNQPQHF	TGCGCCAGCAGCTTGGGGGGAGATAGCAATCAGCCCCAGCATTTT
TRBV6-6	TRBJ1-2	.	CASSPTADGYTF	TGTGCCAGCAGTCCGACAGCTGATGGCTACACCTTC
TRBV9	TRBJ2-5	.	CASSQGITETQYF	TGTGCCAGCAGCCAGGGGATAACGGAGACCCAGTACTTC
TRBV6-1	TRBJ2-7	TRBD1	CASSVPQTGEVYEQYF	TGTGCCAGCAGTGTACCACAGACAGGGGAAGTCTACGAGCAGTACTTC
TRBV5-4	TRBJ2-5	.	CASSWGGRGTERETQYF	TGTGCCAGCAGCTGGGGGGGGCGAGGGACGGAGAGAGAGACCCAGTACTTC
TRBV6-5	TRBJ1-2	.	CASSYSGSYGYTF	TGTGCCAGCAGTTACTCAGGGTCCTATGGCTACACCTTC
TRBV10-1	TRBJ1-3	.	CASSDSSGNTIYF	TGCGCCAGCAGTGATAGTTCTGGAAACACCATATATTTT
TRBV7-9	TRBJ1-1	.	CASSLERDRGEAFF	TGTGCCAGCAGCTTAGAGAGGGATAGGGGAGAAGCTTTCTTT
TRBV6-5	TRBJ1-6	TRBD1	CASSFGGQGASFHF	TGTGCCAGCAGCTTTGGGGGACAGGGGGCGTCGTTCCACTTT
TRBV5-3	TRBJ1-6	TRBD1	CARSSETGDINSPLHF	TGTGCCAGAAGCTCCGAGACAGGGGACATTAATTCACCCCTCCACTTT
TRBV24-1	TRBJ2-1	TRBD2	CATSDRLAGGWNEQFF	TGTGCCACCAGTGACAGACTAGCGGGGGGGTGGAATGAGCAGTTCTTC
TRBV23-1	TRBJ2-7	TRBD1	CASTHRGKTVYEQYF	TGCGCCAGCACGCACAGGGGGAAGACTGTCTACGAGCAGTACTTC
TRBV27	TRBJ1-2	TRBD1	CASRTGVLGGYTF	TGTGCCAGCAGAACAGGGGTCCTGGGAGGCTACACCTTC